This T cell receptor beta chain was sequenced in a study of blood T cell repertoires in COVID-19. The wider study: Acute and convalescent COVID-19 samples came from the United States, Italy and Spain. PBMCs, B-cell-depleted T cells, or T cells were the source of the cDNA or gDNA that made up the material.

TCRdb's copy holds only in-frame clones and misses some; the assay was immunoSEQ multiplex PCR. The sample consists of 190,000 or so clones, just under 90% of them appearing once. The ends lost 3 bases at V and 2 bases at J; junction bases unmatched: 6. Germline values: CDR1 SGHTA, CDR2 FQGNSA. This CDR3 region has 16 residues. The rearrangement uses TRBV7-2 and TRBJ2-3; 9 nucleotides agree with TRBD2. Sequenced: peripheral blood. This TCR was recovered from a woman aged 18-29 years who had recovered from COVID-19. CDR3: CASSFQAGGDTDTQYF. DNA of the CDR3: TGTGCCAGCAGCTTCCAAGCGGGGGGTGACACAGATACGCAGTATTTT.